The sequence of this T cell receptor beta chain was determined in a study of blood T cell repertoires in COVID-19. V lost 5 bases and J lost 4; bases outside the gene matches: 9. The CDR3 is made up of 15 amino acids. Germline V gene sequence: CDR1 GTSNPN, CDR2 SVGIG (reference sequence). TCRdb's copy holds only in-frame clones and misses some; the assay was immunoSEQ multiplex PCR. The repertoire holds about 330,000 clones, with approximately 84% as singletons. Symptom resolution, clearance, or two negative PCRs marked the recovered donors of Cohort 3. This TCR was recovered from a woman between 18 and 29 years old who had recovered from COVID-19. The rearrangement links TRBV30 to TRBJ2-5; 11 bases line up with TRBD2. Sequences were obtained from PBMCs or T cells enriched from blood (not recorded which). DNA of the CDR3: TGTGCCTGGGCCGCAGGGCTAGCGGGAGGAGAGACCCAGTACTTC. Translated: CAWAAGLAGGETQYF.